This T cell receptor (beta chain) is from a study of control samples from healthy donors and cancer patients. The method was immunoSEQ multiplex PCR; TCRdb's version includes in-frame clones alone and lacks a portion of them. The data show about 190,000 clones, with 91% seen just once and over 1.5% held by the top ten. Trimming removed 7 bases at V and 4 bases at J, with 18 bases between. CDR1 SQVTM and CDR2 ANQGSEA come from the germline V gene. The CDR3 is 14 residues long. The chain has TRBV29-1 and TRBJ2-3; possibly TRBD2 for D (5 bases). The sequence was collected from a man aged 25-40 years in good health. Sequenced input: blood. CDR3 loop: CSESRGLMADTQYF. DNA of the CDR3: TGCAGCGAATCCCGGGGTCTTATGGCAGATACGCAGTATTTT.